Listed below are T cell receptor beta chains from one sample, sequenced in a study of T cell responses to AZD1222 COVID-19 vaccine. Repertoires were generated with immunoSEQ multiplex PCR, while TCRdb's copy carries only in-frame clones and drops some. The sample has over 120,000 clones; 80% to 90% are singletons. Sequencing was performed on peripheral blood, taken on day 0 of AZD1222 vaccination. The receptors here all came from an adult in good health. The CDR3 runs from the conserved cysteine through the conserved F or W. Each record gives: J gene, clone size, V gene, CDR3 protein. Only part of the rows carry a size: once, few, many, or a class if the clone is expanded.

J gene: TRBJ1-2
clone size: NA
V gene: TRBV10-2
CDR3 protein: CASSDSVYGYTF

J gene: TRBJ2-1
clone size: few
V gene: TRBV7-8
CDR3 protein: CASSLYVHGTGENEQFF

J gene: TRBJ1-4
clone size: NA
V gene: TRBV5-1
CDR3 protein: CASSADGVGEKLFF

J gene: TRBJ1-2
clone size: NA
V gene: TRBV9
CDR3 protein: CASRGVQGGYGYTF

J gene: TRBJ1-6
clone size: NA
V gene: TRBV3-1/TRBV3-2
CDR3 protein: CASSQADRGVNSPLHF

J gene: TRBJ2-2
clone size: NA
V gene: TRBV10-3
CDR3 protein: CAISETGGGELFF

J gene: TRBJ2-7
clone size: NA
V gene: TRBV30
CDR3 protein: CAWRRARYEQYF

J gene: TRBJ1-2
clone size: NA
V gene: TRBV28
CDR3 protein: CASSTGQGSAGGYTF

J gene: TRBJ2-2
clone size: NA
V gene: TRBV2
CDR3 protein: CASSGPTGELFF

J gene: TRBJ2-6
clone size: NA
V gene: TRBV30
CDR3 protein: CAWSLLSGANVLTF

J gene: TRBJ2-7
clone size: once
V gene: TRBV7-9
CDR3 protein: CASREGGNYEQYF

J gene: TRBJ1-5
clone size: NA
V gene: TRBV2
CDR3 protein: CASSGVGRQPQHF

J gene: TRBJ1-6
clone size: NA
V gene: TRBV19
CDR3 protein: CASREQGPLRSPLHF

J gene: TRBJ1-1
clone size: NA
V gene: TRBV7-8
CDR3 protein: CASSWGVSGTEAFF

J gene: TRBJ1-4
clone size: NA
V gene: TRBV7-9
CDR3 protein: CASSPVPGVFF

J gene: TRBJ1-3
clone size: NA
V gene: TRBV10-3
CDR3 protein: CAISESQGAGNTIYF

J gene: TRBJ2-5
clone size: NA
V gene: TRBV5-1
CDR3 protein: CASSTPDGSQETQYF

J gene: TRBJ1-2
clone size: NA
V gene: TRBV27
CDR3 protein: CASSQRTSSYGYTF

J gene: TRBJ2-7
clone size: few
V gene: TRBV10-3
CDR3 protein: CATTAQGQYEQYF

J gene: TRBJ2-1
clone size: NA
V gene: TRBV10-2
CDR3 protein: CASSESGARVEEQFF

J gene: TRBJ2-3
clone size: once
V gene: TRBV10-3
CDR3 protein: CAIRWTSGDTDTQYF

J gene: TRBJ2-1
clone size: NA
V gene: TRBV4-2
CDR3 protein: CASSQPRSSGGYNEQFF

J gene: TRBJ1-1
clone size: NA
V gene: TRBV18
CDR3 protein: CASSQQQGWDTEAFF

J gene: TRBJ2-5
clone size: NA
V gene: TRBV23-1
CDR3 protein: CASSLIGGQETQYF

J gene: TRBJ1-5
clone size: NA
V gene: TRBV24-1
CDR3 protein: CASSEGNQPQHF

J gene: TRBJ1-6
clone size: NA
V gene: TRBV18
CDR3 protein: CASSGQGNSPLHF

J gene: TRBJ1-6
clone size: NA
V gene: TRBV2
CDR3 protein: CASRTNSPLHF

J gene: TRBJ1-5
clone size: NA
V gene: TRBV2
CDR3 protein: CASTSGTGTNQPQHF

J gene: TRBJ2-3
clone size: NA
V gene: TRBV25-1
CDR3 protein: CASSEGGGRGTDTQYF